Following are 15 T cell receptor beta chains from one sample sequenced in a study of blood T cell repertoires in COVID-19. The method was immunoSEQ multiplex PCR; TCRdb's version includes in-frame clones alone and lacks a portion of them. Here the sample spans approximately 190,000 clones, roughly four fifths being singletons. Sequencing was carried out using peripheral blood. Receptors were obtained from a human donor with acute or convalescent COVID-19. The donor label of this sample is uncertain.

V is TRBV7-2 and J is TRBJ2-7, with 8 bases lining up with TRBD1. Losses at the gene ends were 5 bases for V and 6 bases for J; bases not matched to a gene: 9. CDR3 length: 14 residues. Germline V gene lookup returns CDR1 SGHTA and CDR2 FQGNSA. CDR3 loop: CASSPPGQAIEQYF. The CDR3 DNA is TGTGCCAGCAGCCCCCCGGGACAGGCTATCGAGCAGTACTTC.

The rearrangement joins TRBV9 to TRBJ2-7; 11 bases are a match to TRBD2. The CDR3 has 16 amino acids. V trimming: 4 bases; J trimming: 5 bases; junction bases outside the gene matches: 11. CDR1 and CDR2 (germline): SGDLS, YYNGEE. In nucleotides, the CDR3 is TGTGCCAGCAGCTTAGGTATTAGCGGGAGGGCTAACGAGCAGTACTTC. It is translated as CASSLGISGRANEQYF. Using reference TRBV9 and TRBJ2-7 for the parts outside the CDR3, the full variable domain is DSGVTQTPKHLITATGQRVTLRCSPRSGDLSVYWYQQSLDQGLQFLIQYYNGEERAKGNILERFSAQQFPDLHSELNLSSLELGDSALYFCASSLGISGRANEQYFGPGTRLTVT.

This CDR3 reads CASSLPGPRGGELFF. Here the CDR3 DNA reads TGTGCCAGCAGCCTACCGGGGCCGCGGGGCGGGGAGCTGTTTTTT. The chain links TRBV3-1 (or the pseudogene TRBV3-2) to TRBJ2-2, with D possibly TRBD2 on 6 matching bases. CDR1 is LGHDT, CDR2 YNNKEL, per germline (reference sequence). V lost 4 bases, J lost 7 bases, and 16 bases lay in between. The CDR3 length is 15 residues.

The rearrangement joins TRBV19 to TRBJ2-1; TRBD2 aligns across 13 bases. The CDR3 runs to 15 residues. Germline trimming cut 3 bases from V and 9 bases from J; bases unmatched to any gene: 5. The germline V gene has CDR1 LNHDA and CDR2 SQIVND (reference sequence). The CDR3 coding sequence is TGTGCCAGTAGTATGGTACTAGCGGGAGGGGGTGAGCAGTTCTTC. Protein product: CASSMVLAGGGEQFF. Based on the CDR3 plus reference TRBV19 and TRBJ2-1, the full variable domain is DGGITQSPKYLFRKEGQNVTLSCEQNLNHDAMYWYRQDPGQGLRLIYYSQIVNDFQKGDIAEGYSVSREKKESFPLTVTSAQKNPTAFYLCASSMVLAGGGEQFFGPGTRLTVL.

This rearrangement joins TRBV2 to TRBJ1-2, with D possibly TRBD1 on 6 matching bases. The CDR3 extends over 13 amino acids. CDR1 is SNHLY and CDR2 is FYNNEI in the germline V gene. The ends were cut back, 2 bases at V and 8 bases at J, with 12 bases in the middle. The CDR3 region is CASSERGGGGYTF. The CDR3 nucleotides are TGTGCCAGCAGTGAAAGGGGCGGGGGCGGCTACACCTTC.

The chain links TRBV19 to TRBJ2-5, with TRBD2 matching 8 bases. Germline assignment: CDR1 LNHDA and CDR2 SQIVND (reference sequence). V was clipped by 9 bases and J by 1 base; unmatched bases: 7. CDR3 length: 14 amino acids. CDR3 region: CARLAGLTQETQYF. The CDR3 coding sequence is TGTGCCAGATTAGCGGGGTTAACCCAAGAGACCCAGTACTTC.

The rearrangement joins TRBV11-2 to TRBJ2-7; tentatively, D is TRBD1 (5 bases). Germline loops: CDR1 SGHAT, CDR2 FQNNGV. This CDR3 contains 13 residues. V was trimmed by 7 bases and J by 4 bases, leaving 14 bases between them. The CDR3 DNA follows: TGTGCCAGCAACCCCGGACACCCATACGAGCAGTACTTC. The encoded protein is CASNPGHPYEQYF.

The rearrangement links TRBV4-1 to TRBJ2-3; 9 nucleotides line up with TRBD2. The length of the CDR3 is 18 residues. Germline assignment: CDR1 MGHRA and CDR2 YSYEKL. V was clipped by 0 bases and J by 6 bases; unmatched bases: 13. In DNA, the CDR3 is TGCGCCAGCAGCCAAGATGCCGGGCGGGAGGGAAGTCTGGATACGCAGTATTTT. It yields the protein CASSQDAGREGSLDTQYF.

The chain is built from TRBV19 and TRBJ2-7; TRBD2 agrees at 7 bases. Trimming at V came to 4 bases and at J to 0 bases, leaving 9 bases not matched to a gene. CDR1 and CDR2 (germline): LNHDA, SQIVND (reference sequence). This CDR3 is 16 amino acids long. CDR3 coding DNA: TGTGCCAGTAGTAGTAGGGCCGGGGGGAGCTCCTACGAGCAGTACTTC. It specifies CASSSRAGGSSYEQYF.

This sequence joins TRBV4-2 and TRBJ2-5, with TRBD1 matching 9 bases. J lost 5 bases, V lost 3 bases, and 4 bases had no gene match. The CDR3 sequence is 14 residues long. CDR1 and CDR2 (germline): LGHNA, YNFKEQ. The CDR3 sequence is CASSHPGQGETQYF. CDR3 nucleotides: TGTGCCAGCAGCCATCCGGGACAGGGTGAGACCCAGTACTTC.

This chain links TRBV28 with TRBJ2-3; 10 bases map to TRBD1. The length of the CDR3 is 15 residues. V trimming: 7 bases; J trimming: 1 base; junction bases outside the gene matches: 5. Germline lookup yields CDR1 MDHEN and CDR2 SYDVKM. The CDR3 sequence is CASTTGGAGTDTQYF. The CDR3 DNA follows: TGTGCCAGCACGACAGGGGGCGCGGGCACAGATACGCAGTATTTT.

The V gene is TRBV12-2, the J gene TRBJ2-7; the D call TRBD2 from the table was never checked on the DNA. TRBV12-2 is shown as a pseudogene. There are 20 residues in the CDR3. CDR3 DNA sequence: TGTGCAAGTCGCTCGTGTCTGGGGTTATTGACTTGGGGAGAAGACTACGAGCAGTACTTC. Protein: CASRSCLGLLTWGEDYEQYF.

This rearrangement joins TRBV2 to TRBJ1-1, with D unclear. Germline V gene sequence: CDR1 SNHLY, CDR2 FYNNEI. This CDR3 has 14 amino acids. Trimming pared 1 base from V and 1 base from J, leaving 7 bases between. The CDR3 sequence is CASSEEVRNTEAFF. CDR3 DNA: TGTGCCAGCAGTGAAGAAGTCAGGAACACTGAAGCTTTCTTT.

The chain has TRBV27 and TRBJ2-7, with 10 bases matching TRBD2. Trimming removed 6 bases from V and 4 bases from J; junction bases left unmatched: 6. The germline V gene encodes CDR1 MNHEY and CDR2 SMNVEV (reference sequence). The CDR3 has 14 amino acids. As DNA, the CDR3 is TGTGCCAGCAGCTACCAGACTAGCGGGTACGAGCAGTACTTC. As protein: CASSYQTSGYEQYF.

The genes are TRBV27 and TRBJ1-2, with D tentatively TRBD1 (6 bases). Germline V gives CDR1 MNHEY, CDR2 SMNVEV (reference sequence). Trimming took off 3 bases at V and 4 bases at J, with 15 bases between the two ends. This CDR3 has 15 amino acids. CDR3 amino acids: CASSLPGQPIYGYTF. The CDR3 DNA reads TGTGCCAGCAGTTTGCCCGGACAGCCCATCTATGGCTACACCTTC.